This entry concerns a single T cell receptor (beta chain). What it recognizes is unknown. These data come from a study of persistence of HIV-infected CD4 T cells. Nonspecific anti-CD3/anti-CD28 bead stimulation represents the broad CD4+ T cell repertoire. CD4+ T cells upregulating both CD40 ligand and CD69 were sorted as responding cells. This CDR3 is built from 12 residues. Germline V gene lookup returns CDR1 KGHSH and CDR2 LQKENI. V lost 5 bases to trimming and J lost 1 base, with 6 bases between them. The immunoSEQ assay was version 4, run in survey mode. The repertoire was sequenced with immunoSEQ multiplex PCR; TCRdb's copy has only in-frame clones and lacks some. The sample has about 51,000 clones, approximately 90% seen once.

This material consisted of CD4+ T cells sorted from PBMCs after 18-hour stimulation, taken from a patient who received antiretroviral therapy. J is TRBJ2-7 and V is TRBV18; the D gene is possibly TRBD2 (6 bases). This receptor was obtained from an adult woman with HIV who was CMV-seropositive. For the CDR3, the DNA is TGTGCCAGCTCAGGGGGGTCCTACGAGCAGTACTTC. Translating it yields CASSGGSYEQYF.